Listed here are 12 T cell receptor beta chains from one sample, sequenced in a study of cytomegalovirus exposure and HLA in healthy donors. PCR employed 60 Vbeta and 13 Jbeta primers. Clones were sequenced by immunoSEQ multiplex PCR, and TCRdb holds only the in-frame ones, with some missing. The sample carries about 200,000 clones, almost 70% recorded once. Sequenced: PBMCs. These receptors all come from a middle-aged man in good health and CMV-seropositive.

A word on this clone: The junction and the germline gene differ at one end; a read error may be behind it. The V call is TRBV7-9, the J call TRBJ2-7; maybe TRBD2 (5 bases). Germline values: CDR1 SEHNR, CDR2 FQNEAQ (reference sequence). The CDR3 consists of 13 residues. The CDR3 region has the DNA TGTTCCAGCAGCTCTGGTCCCGGGAACGAGCAGTACTTC. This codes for CSSSSGPGNEQYF.

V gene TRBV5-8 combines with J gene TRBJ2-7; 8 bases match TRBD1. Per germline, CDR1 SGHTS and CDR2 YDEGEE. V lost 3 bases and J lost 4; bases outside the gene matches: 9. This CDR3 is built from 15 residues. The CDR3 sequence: CASSYLPGGEYEQYF. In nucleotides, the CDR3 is TGTGCCAGCAGCTATCTCCCAGGGGGCGAATACGAGCAGTACTTC.

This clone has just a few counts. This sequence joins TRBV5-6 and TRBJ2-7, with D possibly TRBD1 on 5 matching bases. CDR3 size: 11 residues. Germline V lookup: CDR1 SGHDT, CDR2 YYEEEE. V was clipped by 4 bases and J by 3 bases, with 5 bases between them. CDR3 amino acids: CASSDSYEQYF. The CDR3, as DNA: TGTGCCAGCAGCGACAGCTACGAGCAGTACTTC.

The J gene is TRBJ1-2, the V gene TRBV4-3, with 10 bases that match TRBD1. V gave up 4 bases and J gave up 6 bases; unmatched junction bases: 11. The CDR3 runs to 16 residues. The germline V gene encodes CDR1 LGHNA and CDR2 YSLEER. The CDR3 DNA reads TGCGCCAGCAGCCTATCGACAGGGGGCGAGGACGATGGCTACACCTTC. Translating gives CASSLSTGGEDDGYTF.

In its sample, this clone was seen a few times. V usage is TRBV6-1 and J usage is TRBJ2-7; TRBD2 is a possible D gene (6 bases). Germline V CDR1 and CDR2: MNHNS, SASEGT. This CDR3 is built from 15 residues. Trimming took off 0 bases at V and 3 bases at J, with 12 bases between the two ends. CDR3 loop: CASSEARGIGYEQYF. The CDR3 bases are TGTGCCAGCAGTGAAGCGCGGGGCATAGGCTACGAGCAGTACTTC.

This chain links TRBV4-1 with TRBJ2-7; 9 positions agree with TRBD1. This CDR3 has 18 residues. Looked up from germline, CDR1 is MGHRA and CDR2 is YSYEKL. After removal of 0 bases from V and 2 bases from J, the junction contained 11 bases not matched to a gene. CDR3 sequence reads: CASSQDLGTGTGTYEQYF. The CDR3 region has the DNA TGCGCCAGCAGCCAAGATCTTGGGACCGGGACAGGGACCTACGAGCAGTACTTC.

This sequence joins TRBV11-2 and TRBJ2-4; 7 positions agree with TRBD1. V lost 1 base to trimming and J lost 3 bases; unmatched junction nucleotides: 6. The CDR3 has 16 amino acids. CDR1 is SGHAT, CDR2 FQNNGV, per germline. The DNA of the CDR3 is TGTGCCAGCAGCTTAGCCCCCGGGACAGTCAAAAACATTCAGTACTTC. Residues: CASSLAPGTVKNIQYF.

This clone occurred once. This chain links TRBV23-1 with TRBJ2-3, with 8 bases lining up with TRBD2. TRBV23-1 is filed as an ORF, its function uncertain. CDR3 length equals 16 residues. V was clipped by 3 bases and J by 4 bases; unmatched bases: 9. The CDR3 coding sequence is TGCGCCAGCAGTCACCCGACTAGCGCGTTCGCAGATACGCAGTATTTT. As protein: CASSHPTSAFADTQYF.

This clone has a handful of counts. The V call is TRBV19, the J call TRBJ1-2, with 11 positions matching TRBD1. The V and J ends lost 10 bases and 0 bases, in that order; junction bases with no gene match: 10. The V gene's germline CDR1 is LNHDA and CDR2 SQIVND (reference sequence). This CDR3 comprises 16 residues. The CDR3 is CAISWTGGGTNYGYTF. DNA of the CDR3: TGTGCCATTTCATGGACAGGGGGCGGTACTAACTATGGCTACACCTTC.

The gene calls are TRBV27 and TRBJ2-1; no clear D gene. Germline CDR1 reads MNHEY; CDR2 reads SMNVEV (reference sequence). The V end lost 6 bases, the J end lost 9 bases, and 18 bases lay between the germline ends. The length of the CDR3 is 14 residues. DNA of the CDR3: TGTGCCAGCAGCCAATCGACATGGTCTGGTGAGCAGTTCTTC. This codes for CASSQSTWSGEQFF.

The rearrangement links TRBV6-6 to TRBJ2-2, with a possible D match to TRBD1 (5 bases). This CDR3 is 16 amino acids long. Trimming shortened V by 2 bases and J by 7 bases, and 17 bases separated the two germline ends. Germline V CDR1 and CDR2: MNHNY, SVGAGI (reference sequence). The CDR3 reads CASSYALGVVGGELFF. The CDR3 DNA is TGTGCCAGCAGTTACGCGTTAGGGGTTGTTGGCGGGGAGCTGTTTTTT.

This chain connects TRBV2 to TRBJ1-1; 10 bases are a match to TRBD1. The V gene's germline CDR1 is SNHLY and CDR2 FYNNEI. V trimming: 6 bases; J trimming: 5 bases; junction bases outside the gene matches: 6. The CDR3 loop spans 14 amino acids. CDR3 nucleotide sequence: TGTGCCAGCAGGGGGGACAGGGGTGAAACTGAAGCTTTCTTT. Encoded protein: CASRGDRGETEAFF. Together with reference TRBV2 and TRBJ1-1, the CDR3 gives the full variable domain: EPEVTQTPSHQVTQMGQEVILRCVPISNHLYFYWYRQILGQKVEFLVSFYNNEISEKSEIFDDQFSVERPDGSNFTLKIRSTKLEDSAMYFCASRGDRGETEAFFGQGTRLTVV.